The 4 T cell receptor beta chains reported below all come from one sample, sequenced in a study of CD8+CD57+ T cells in acquired aplastic anemia. Genomic DNA was employed as the template in profiling TCR beta VDJ and CDR3. TCRdb reprocessed the reads via MiXCR and lists one record per CDR3 protein. The sample lists 100,000 to 150,000 distinct CDR3 sequences, about 40% seen once, with more than 7% in the top ten. The sequenced material came from sorted CD4+, CD8+, or CD8+CD57+ T cells (not recorded which) from PBMCs. Receptor source: a human donor in good health, serving as a control.

This chain uses TRBV29-1 with TRBJ2-3; D unclear. Trimming took 4 bases from V and 3 from J, leaving 2 bases between them. Germline CDR1 and CDR2: SQVTM and ANQGSEA. This CDR3 is 10 amino acids long. The CDR3 spells CSVGTDTQYF. The CDR3 DNA reads as TGCAGCGTTGGGACAGATACGCAGTATTTT.

This clonotype was observed a few times. A single base separates this from a much larger clone, so it may be a read error. The V gene is TRBV20-1, the J gene TRBJ2-3, with 11 bases identical to TRBD2. The V and J ends lost 5 bases and 4 bases, in that order; junction bases with no gene match: 14. The CDR3 consists of 17 residues. The germline CDR1 and CDR2 sequences are DFQATT and SNEGSKA (reference sequence). CDR3 bases: TGCAGTGCTGGTTTTGCTAGCGGGGGGCTGGGGGCAGATACGCAGTATTTT. This sequence encodes CSAGFASGGLGADTQYF.

This clonotype was seen many times. CDR3 residues: CASSTKAGFNEQFF. In DNA form, the CDR3 reads TGTGCCAGCAGCACGAAAGCGGGTTTCAATGAGCAGTTCTTC. The chain links TRBV5-4 to TRBJ2-1, with D tentatively TRBD2 (6 bases). This CDR3 comprises 14 residues. From germline, CDR1 is SGHNT and CDR2 YYREEE (reference sequence). V was pared by 4 bases and J by 6 bases, with 14 bases between.

This clonotype has just a few counts. Relative to the germline gene, one junction end is altered; a read error may explain this. This CDR3 is CASSVQTF. The CDR3 coding sequence is TGTGCCAGTAGCGTCCAGACTTTT. The rearrangement joins TRBV19 to TRBJ1-4; D remains unclear. Germline V gene data show CDR1 as LNHDA and CDR2 as SQIVND (reference sequence). The CDR3 length is 8 residues.